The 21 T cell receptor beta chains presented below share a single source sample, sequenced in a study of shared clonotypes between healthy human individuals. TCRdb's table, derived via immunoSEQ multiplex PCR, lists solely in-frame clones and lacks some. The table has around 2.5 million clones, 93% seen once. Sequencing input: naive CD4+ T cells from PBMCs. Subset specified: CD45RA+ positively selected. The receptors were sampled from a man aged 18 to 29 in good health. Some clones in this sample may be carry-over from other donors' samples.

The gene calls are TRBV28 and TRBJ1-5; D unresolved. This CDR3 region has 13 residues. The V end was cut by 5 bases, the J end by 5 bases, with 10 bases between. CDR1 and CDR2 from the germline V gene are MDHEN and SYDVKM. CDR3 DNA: TGTGCCAGCAGTGGACGTCGATATCAGCCCCAGCATTTT. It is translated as CASSGRRYQPQHF.

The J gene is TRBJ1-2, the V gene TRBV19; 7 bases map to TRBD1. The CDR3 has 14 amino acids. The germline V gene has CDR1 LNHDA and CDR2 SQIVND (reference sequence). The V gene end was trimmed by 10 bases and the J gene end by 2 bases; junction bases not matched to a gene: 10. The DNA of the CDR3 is TGTGCCACCAACCCGGGACAGACAAACTATGGCTACACCTTC. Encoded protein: CATNPGQTNYGYTF.

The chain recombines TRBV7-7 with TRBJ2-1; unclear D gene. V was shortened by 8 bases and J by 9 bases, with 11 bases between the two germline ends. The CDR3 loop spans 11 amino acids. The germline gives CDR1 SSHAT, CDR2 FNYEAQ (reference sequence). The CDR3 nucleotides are TGTGCCAGCGGGCAGATGGGTGAGCAGTTCTTC. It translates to CASGQMGEQFF.

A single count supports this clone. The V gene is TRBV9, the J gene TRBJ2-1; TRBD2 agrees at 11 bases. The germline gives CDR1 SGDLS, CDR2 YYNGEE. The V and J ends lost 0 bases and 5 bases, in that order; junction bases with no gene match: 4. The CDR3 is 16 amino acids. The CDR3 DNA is TGTGCCAGCAGCGTAGGACTAGCGGGACTCAACAATGAGCAGTTCTTC. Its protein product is CASSVGLAGLNNEQFF.

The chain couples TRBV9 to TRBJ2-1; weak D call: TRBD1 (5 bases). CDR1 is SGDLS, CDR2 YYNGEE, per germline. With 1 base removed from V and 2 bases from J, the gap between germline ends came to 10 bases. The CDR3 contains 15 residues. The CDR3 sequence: CASSVSPGTYNEQFF. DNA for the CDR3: TGTGCCAGCAGCGTATCCCCAGGGACCTACAATGAGCAGTTCTTC.

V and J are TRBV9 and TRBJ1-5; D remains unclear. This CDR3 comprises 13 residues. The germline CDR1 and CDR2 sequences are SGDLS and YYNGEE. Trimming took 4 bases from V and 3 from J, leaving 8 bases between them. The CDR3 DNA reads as TGTGCCAGCAGCAAAGACCTCAATCAGCCCCAGCATTTT. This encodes CASSKDLNQPQHF.

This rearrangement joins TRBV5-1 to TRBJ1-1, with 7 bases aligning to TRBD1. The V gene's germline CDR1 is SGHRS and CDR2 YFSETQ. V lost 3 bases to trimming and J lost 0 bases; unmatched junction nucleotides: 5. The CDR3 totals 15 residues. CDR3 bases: TGCGCCAGCAGCTCGGGACAGCTCATGAACACTGAAGCTTTCTTT. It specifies CASSSGQLMNTEAFF.

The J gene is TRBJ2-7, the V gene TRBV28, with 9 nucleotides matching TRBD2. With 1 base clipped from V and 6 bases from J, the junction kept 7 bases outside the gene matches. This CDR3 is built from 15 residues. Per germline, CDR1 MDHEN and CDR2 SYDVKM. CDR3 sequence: CASSLSGGRAFEQYF. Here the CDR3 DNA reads TGTGCCAGCAGTTTATCGGGCGGGAGGGCCTTCGAGCAGTACTTC.

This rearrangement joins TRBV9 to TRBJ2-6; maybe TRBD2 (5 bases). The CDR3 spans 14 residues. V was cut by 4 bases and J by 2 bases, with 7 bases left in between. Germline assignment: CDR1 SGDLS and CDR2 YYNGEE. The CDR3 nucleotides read TGTGCCAGCAGCACTAGGACTGGGGCCAACGTCCTGACTTTC. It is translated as CASSTRTGANVLTF.

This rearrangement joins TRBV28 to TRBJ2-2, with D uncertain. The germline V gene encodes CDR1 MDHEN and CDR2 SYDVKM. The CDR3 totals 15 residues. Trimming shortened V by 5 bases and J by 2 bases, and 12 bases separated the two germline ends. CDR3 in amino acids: CASSGSGSNTGELFF. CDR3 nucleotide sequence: TGTGCCAGCAGTGGGTCGGGTTCAAACACCGGGGAGCTGTTTTTT.

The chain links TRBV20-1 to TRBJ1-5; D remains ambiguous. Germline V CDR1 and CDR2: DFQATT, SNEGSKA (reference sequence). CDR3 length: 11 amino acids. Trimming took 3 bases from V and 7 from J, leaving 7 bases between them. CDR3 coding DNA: TGCAGTGCTAGCGACGGCCAGCCCCAGCATTTT. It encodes CSASDGQPQHF.

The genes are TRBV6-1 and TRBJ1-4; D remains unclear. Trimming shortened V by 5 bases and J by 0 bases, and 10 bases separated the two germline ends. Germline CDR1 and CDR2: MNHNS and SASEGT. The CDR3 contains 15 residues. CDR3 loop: CASSRRSATNEKLFF. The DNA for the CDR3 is TGTGCCAGCAGTAGGCGGAGTGCAACTAATGAAAAACTGTTTTTT.

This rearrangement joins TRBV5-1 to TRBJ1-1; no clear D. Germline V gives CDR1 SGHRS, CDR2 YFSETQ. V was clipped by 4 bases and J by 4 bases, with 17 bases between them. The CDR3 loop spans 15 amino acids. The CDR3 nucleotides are TGCGCCAGCAGCACCCAGCGGGGTGGGGTCACTGAAGCTTTCTTT. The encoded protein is CASSTQRGGVTEAFF.

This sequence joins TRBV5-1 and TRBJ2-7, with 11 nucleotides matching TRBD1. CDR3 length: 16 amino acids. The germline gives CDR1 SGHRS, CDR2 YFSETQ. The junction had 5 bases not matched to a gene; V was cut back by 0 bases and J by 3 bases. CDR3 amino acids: CASSLGGTGGDYEQYF. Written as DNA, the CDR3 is TGCGCCAGCAGCTTGGGTGGGACAGGGGGAGACTACGAGCAGTACTTC.

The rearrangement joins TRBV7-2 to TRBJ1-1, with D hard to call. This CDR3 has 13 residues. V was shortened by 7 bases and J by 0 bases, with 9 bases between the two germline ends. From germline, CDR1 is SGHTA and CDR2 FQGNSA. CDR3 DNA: TGTGCCAGCACCCGTCTCATGAACACTGAAGCTTTCTTT. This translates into CASTRLMNTEAFF.

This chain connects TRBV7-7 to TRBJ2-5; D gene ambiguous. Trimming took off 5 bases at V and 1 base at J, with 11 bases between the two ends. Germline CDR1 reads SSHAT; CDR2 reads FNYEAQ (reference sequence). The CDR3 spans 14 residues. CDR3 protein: CASSPLTVQETQYF. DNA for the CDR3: TGTGCCAGCAGCCCGCTTACGGTCCAAGAGACCCAGTACTTC.

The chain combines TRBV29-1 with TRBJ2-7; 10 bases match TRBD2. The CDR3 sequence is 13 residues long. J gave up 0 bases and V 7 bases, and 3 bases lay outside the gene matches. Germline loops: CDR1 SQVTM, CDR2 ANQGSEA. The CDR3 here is CSATSGASYEQYF. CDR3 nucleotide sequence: TGCAGCGCCACTAGCGGGGCCTCCTACGAGCAGTACTTC.

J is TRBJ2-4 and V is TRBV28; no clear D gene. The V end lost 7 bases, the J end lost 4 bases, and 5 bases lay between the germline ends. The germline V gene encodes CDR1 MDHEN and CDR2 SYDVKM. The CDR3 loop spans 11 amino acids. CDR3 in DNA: TGTGCCAGCACGGCGAAAAACATTCAGTACTTC. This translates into CASTAKNIQYF.

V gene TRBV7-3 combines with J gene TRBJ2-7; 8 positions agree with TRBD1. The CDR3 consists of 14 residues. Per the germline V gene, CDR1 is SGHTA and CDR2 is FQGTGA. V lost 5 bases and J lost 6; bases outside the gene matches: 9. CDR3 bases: TGTGCCAGCAGCCGGGACAGGTATAATTCCGAGCAGTACTTC. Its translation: CASSRDRYNSEQYF.

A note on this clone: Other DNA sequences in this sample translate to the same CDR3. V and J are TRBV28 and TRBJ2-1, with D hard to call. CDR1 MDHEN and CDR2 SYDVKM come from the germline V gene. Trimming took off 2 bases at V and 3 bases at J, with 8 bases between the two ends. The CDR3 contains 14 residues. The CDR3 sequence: CASSLGGLYNEQFF. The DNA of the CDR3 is TGTGCCAGCAGTTTAGGTGGCCTCTACAATGAGCAGTTCTTC.

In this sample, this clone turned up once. CDR3 nucleotides: TGTGCCAGCAGCTTAAACAGGCCTAACACTGAAGCTTTCTTT. Translated, it gives CASSLNRPNTEAFF. This chain joins TRBV11-2 and TRBJ1-1; maybe TRBD1 (5 bases). Germline V gene sequence: CDR1 SGHAT, CDR2 FQNNGV. CDR3 length: 14 amino acids. V lost 2 bases and J lost 2, with 9 bases in between.